These 5 T cell receptor beta chains were all obtained from the same sample, sequenced in a study of blood T cell repertoires in COVID-19. Generated by immunoSEQ multiplex PCR, the TCRdb table keeps only in-frame clones and is missing some. This sample carries roughly 220,000 clones, 75% to 85% of them seen once, and the ten largest clones take 4.3%. Input material: PBMCs or T cells enriched from blood (not recorded which). The receptors were gathered from a man aged 25-45 years with acute COVID-19.

This sequence joins TRBV29-1 and TRBJ1-5; D gene uncertain. The CDR3 length is 13 residues. Germline V gene lookup returns CDR1 SQVTM and CDR2 ANQGSEA. V was clipped by 6 bases and J by 4 bases, with 13 bases between them. The DNA for the CDR3 is TGCAGCGTCCAACTCAGCGCGAATCAGCCCCAGCATTTT. Translating gives CSVQLSANQPQHF.

The gene calls are TRBV12-3 or TRBV12-4 and TRBJ1-4, with D unclear. V was pared by 1 base and J by 8 bases, with 8 bases between. The CDR3 sequence is 13 residues long. The CDR3 DNA sequence: TGTGCCAGCAGTTTAGGCCCAGGAGAAAAACTGTTTTTT. As protein: CASSLGPGEKLFF.

This chain connects TRBV27 to TRBJ2-4; 7 bases map to TRBD1. Germline V CDR1 and CDR2: MNHEY, SMNVEV (reference sequence). The trim removed 4 bases at V and 0 bases at J, leaving 6 bases unmatched. CDR3 length: 16 residues. The DNA of the CDR3 is TGTGCCAGCAGTTCCTTGACAGGGCTAGCCAAAAACATTCAGTACTTC. It yields the protein CASSSLTGLAKNIQYF.

V is TRBV28 and J is TRBJ2-1, with TRBD2 identical over 12 bases. After removal of 2 bases from V and 6 bases from J, the junction contained 5 bases not matched to a gene. The CDR3 has 16 residues. Germline V gives CDR1 MDHEN, CDR2 SYDVKM. The CDR3 is CASSLQRLAGVNEQFF. CDR3 nucleotide sequence: TGTGCCAGCAGTTTACAGAGACTAGCGGGGGTCAATGAGCAGTTCTTC.

The chain employs TRBV27 and TRBJ1-5; the D gene is possibly TRBD1 (5 bases). V was clipped by 0 bases and J by 7 bases, with 7 bases between them. Germline V lookup: CDR1 MNHEY, CDR2 SMNVEV (reference sequence). CDR3 length: 13 amino acids. For the CDR3, the DNA is TGTGCCAGCAGTTTATCGGGGGGACAGCCCCAGCATTTT. This codes for CASSLSGGQPQHF.